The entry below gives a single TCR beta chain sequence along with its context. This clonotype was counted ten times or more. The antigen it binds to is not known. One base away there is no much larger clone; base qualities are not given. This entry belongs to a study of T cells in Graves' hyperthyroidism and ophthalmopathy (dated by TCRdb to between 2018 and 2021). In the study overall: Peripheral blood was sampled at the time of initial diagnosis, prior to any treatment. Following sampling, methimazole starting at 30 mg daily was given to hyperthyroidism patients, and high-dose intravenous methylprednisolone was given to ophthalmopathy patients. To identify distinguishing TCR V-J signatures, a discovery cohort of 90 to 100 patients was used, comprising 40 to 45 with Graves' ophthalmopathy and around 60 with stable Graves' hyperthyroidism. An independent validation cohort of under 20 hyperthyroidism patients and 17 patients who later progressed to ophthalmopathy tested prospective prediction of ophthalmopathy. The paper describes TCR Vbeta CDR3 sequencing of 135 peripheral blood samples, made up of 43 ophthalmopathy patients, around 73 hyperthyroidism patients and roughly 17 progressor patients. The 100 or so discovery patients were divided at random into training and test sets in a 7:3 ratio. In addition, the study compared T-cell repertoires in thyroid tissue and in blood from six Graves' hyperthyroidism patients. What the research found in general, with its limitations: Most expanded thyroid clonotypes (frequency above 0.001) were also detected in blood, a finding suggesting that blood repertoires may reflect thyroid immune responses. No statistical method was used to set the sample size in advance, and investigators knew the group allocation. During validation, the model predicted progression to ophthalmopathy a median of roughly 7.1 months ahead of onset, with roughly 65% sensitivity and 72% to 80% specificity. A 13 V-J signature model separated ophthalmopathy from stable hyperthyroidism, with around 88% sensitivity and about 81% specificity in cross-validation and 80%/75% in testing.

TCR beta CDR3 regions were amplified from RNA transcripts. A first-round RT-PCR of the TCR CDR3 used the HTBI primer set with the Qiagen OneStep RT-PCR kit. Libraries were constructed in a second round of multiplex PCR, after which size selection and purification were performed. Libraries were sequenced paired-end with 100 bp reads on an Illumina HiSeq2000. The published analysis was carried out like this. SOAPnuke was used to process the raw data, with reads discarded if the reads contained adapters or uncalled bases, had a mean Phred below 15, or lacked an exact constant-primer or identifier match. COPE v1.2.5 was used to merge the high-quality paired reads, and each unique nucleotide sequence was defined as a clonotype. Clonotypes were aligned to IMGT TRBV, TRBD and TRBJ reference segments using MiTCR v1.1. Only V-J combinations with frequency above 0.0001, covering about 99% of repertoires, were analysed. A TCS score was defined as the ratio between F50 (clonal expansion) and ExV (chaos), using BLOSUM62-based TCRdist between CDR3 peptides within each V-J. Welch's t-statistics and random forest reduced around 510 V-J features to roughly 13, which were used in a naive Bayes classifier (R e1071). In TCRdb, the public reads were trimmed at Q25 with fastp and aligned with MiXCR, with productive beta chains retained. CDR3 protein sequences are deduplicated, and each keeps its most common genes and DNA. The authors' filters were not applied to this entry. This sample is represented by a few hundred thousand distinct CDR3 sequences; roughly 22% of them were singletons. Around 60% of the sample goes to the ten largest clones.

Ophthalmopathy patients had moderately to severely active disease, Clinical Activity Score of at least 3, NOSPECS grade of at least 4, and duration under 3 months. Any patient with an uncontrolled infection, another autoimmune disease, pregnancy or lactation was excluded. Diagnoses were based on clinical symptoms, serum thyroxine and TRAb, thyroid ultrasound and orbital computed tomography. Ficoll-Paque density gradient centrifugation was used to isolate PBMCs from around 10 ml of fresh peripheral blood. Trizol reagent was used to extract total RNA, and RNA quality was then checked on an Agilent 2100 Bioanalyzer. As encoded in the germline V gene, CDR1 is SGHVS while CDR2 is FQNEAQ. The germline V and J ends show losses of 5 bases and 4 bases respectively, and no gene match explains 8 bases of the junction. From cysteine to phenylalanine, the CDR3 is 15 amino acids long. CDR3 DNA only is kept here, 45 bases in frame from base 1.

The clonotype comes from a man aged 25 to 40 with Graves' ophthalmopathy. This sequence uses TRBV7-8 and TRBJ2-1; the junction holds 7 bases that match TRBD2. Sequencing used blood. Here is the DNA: TGTGCCAGCAGCATCCTAGCGGATAGTTACAATGAGCAGTTCTTC. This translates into CASSILADSYNEQFF. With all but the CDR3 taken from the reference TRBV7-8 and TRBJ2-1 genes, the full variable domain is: GAGVSQSPRYKVAKRGQDVALRCDPISGHVSLFWYQQALGQGPEFLTYFQNEAQLDKSGLPSDRFFAERPEGSVSTLKIQRTQQEDSAVYLCASSILADSYNEQFFGPGTRLTVL.